This T cell receptor (beta chain) is from a study of response to subunit inactivated influenza vaccine listed by TCRdb under 2018. Concerning the study at large: Deep quantitative T cell receptor repertoire profiling was used in the study to track responses to a trivalent subunit inactivated influenza vaccine. What the study reported, not specific to this receptor: According to the authors, only a limited number of new T cells may be recruited by each seasonal influenza vaccination.

Worth noting for this clonotype: The antigen this receptor binds is unknown. Base qualities are not at hand, and no much larger clone is one base apart.

The library was built by means of RT-PCR. The listed sequencing device is Illumina HiSeq 2500. TCRdb's own reprocessing of the public reads used fastp at Q25 and MiXCR and kept productive beta chains. Rows with a matching CDR3 protein are joined into one entry that keeps the most common DNA and genes. For this sample there are about 780,000 distinct CDR3 sequences; under 20% appear just once. Approximately 10% of the sample goes to the ten largest clones. Via the germline V gene, CDR1 is KGHSH and CDR2 LQKENI. At the junction V is shortened by 3 bases and J by 9 bases, with 14 bases in between. From the cysteine through the phenylalanine, the CDR3 covers 13 amino acids. Only the CDR3 region is kept as DNA, spanning 39 bases read in frame from base 1.

The rearranged chain carries TRBV18 and TRBJ2-5, with the identity of the D gene unclear. This clonotype was obtained from a man in his fifties who received an inactivated influenza vaccine. Donor details come from another sample of the same person, matched by shared clones. The sample consisted of PBMCs from blood, taken roughly 5 days after vaccination. In nucleotide form, the sequence is TGTGCCAGCTCACCGATTGTAGAAAGGGCCCAGTACTTC. Translated, it gives CASSPIVERAQYF.